This T cell receptor (beta chain) was recorded in a study of T-cell memory formation after mild COVID-19. Germline CDR1 and CDR2: SGHVS and FQNEAQ. V shed 7 bases and J shed 2 bases, with 15 bases lying between them. CDR3 length: 15 amino acids. Using its own MiXCR run on the 5' RACE reads, TCRdb lists one record per CDR3 protein. The repertoire holds about 82,000 distinct CDR3 sequences, with roughly 13% as singletons. This clonotype was counted only a few times. The antigen is not known. Study-wide points: CD4+ clones that contracted lay mainly in CM and EM; CD8+ ones lay in EMRA.

This rearrangement joins TRBV7-8 to TRBJ2-1; D remains unclear. This receptor was obtained from a man aged 18 to 30 who had mild COVID-19 (a few samples of this study predate the infection). Cell type and time point are not known. The sample consisted of PBMCs or a T cell subset sorted from them (not recorded which). The CDR3 reads CASTWAPGAYNEQFF. The CDR3 DNA reads TGTGCCAGCACCTGGGCCCCCGGCGCCTACAATGAGCAGTTCTTC.